This T cell receptor (beta chain) came from a study of control samples from healthy donors and cancer patients. Assay: immunoSEQ multiplex PCR; the TCRdb copy retains only in-frame clones and omits some. The table has about 120,000 clones, approximately 92% seen once. The CDR3 is 15 residues long. V was shortened by 6 bases and J by 2 bases, with 17 bases between the two germline ends. Germline V gene sequence: CDR1 MNHEY, CDR2 SVGAGI. The sequenced sample was PBMCs. The clonotype was recovered from a man older than 75 with head and neck cancer. The chain joins TRBV6-5 to TRBJ2-7, with D possibly TRBD2 on 6 matching bases. CDR3 residues: CASSSPGLETYEQYF. The CDR3 DNA reads as TGTGCCAGCAGCTCACCGGGACTCGAAACCTACGAGCAGTACTTC.